The 22 T cell receptor beta chains listed next were all sequenced from one sample in a study of human T cells and chemical hapten exposure. Described time point: pre-sensitization, week 0. Treatment meaning: therapeutic diphenylcyclopropenone sensitization with weekly scalp DPC. MiXCR was run by TCRdb on the RACE reads, yielding one entry per CDR3 protein. The repertoire consists of 250,000 to 300,000 distinct CDR3 sequences, with approximately 7.5% occurring once and the leading ten covering more than 0.95%. This specimen was whole blood, taken in connection with sensitization to the hapten diphenylcyclopropenone (DPC). These TCRs come from a man aged 18-30 years with alopecia areata. Some clones in this sample may be carry-over from other donors' samples.

This clonotype has more than one count but fewer than ten. The gene calls are TRBV7-3 and TRBJ1-1; D remains ambiguous. V shed 1 base and J shed 8 bases, with 14 bases lying between them. Looked up from germline, CDR1 is SGHTA and CDR2 is FQGTGA. This CDR3 comprises 14 residues. CDR3 protein: CASSLIHSASEAFF. CDR3 sequence (DNA): TGTGCCAGCAGCTTAATCCACAGTGCGTCCGAAGCTTTCTTT.

The V gene is TRBV6-5, the J gene TRBJ2-3; 11 nucleotides match TRBD1. The CDR3 runs 16 residues. Germline V gene lookup returns CDR1 MNHEY and CDR2 SVGAGI. Trimming took 6 bases from V and 5 from J; bases not matched to a gene: 10. DNA of the CDR3: TGTGCCAGCAGCTTTCCCGGGACAGGGGGTGGAGATACGCAGTATTTT. This translates into CASSFPGTGGGDTQYF.

This chain links TRBV5-4 with TRBJ2-3, with D possibly being TRBD2 (7 bases). Trimming took off 6 bases at V and 5 bases at J, with 19 bases between the two ends. This CDR3 comprises 15 residues. CDR1 SGHNT and CDR2 YYREEE come from the germline V gene (reference sequence). CDR3 protein: CASKGRGGAQDTQYF. In DNA form, the CDR3 reads TGTGCCAGCAAAGGGAGAGGGGGGGCGCAAGATACGCAGTATTTT.

This clonotype was found a few times. This rearrangement joins TRBV20-1 to TRBJ2-1, with D perhaps matching TRBD2 (6 bases). The CDR3 spans 13 residues. V was shortened by 3 bases and J by 3 bases, with 9 bases between the two germline ends. Germline V gene sequence: CDR1 DFQATT, CDR2 SNEGSKA (reference sequence). This CDR3 is CSASGTYYNEQFF. The DNA of the CDR3 is TGCAGTGCTAGTGGGACTTACTACAATGAGCAGTTCTTC.

The gene calls are TRBV12-3 or TRBV12-4 and TRBJ1-6; 8 nucleotides match TRBD1. The V gene end was trimmed by 5 bases and the J gene end by 9 bases; junction bases not matched to a gene: 6. The CDR3 is 14 residues long. The CDR3 DNA is TGTGCCAGCAGTCCCCAGGGGGCACCTTCACCCCTCCACTTT. Protein sequence: CASSPQGAPSPLHF.

This clonotype was counted a few times. A read error may account for a junction end that differs from germline. This rearrangement joins TRBV7-3 to TRBJ2-5; a weak D match, TRBD1 (5 bases). The germline V gene has CDR1 SGHTA and CDR2 FQGTGA. This CDR3 comprises 13 residues. For the CDR3, the DNA is TGTGCCAGCAGCTTAAGACAGCCAGAGGCCCAGTACTTC. Translation: CASSLRQPEAQYF.

The rearrangement uses TRBV7-9 and TRBJ2-6; D gene unclear. Trimming took off 7 bases at V and 0 bases at J, with 7 bases between the two ends. Germline CDR1 SEHNR, CDR2 FQNEAQ (reference sequence). This CDR3 region has 14 residues. For the CDR3, the DNA is TGTGCCAGCAAGCTTCACTCTGGGGCCAACGTCCTGACTTTC. This translates into CASKLHSGANVLTF.

This clonotype was seen a few times. CDR3 loop: CASSLPPTGSGSGELFF. The DNA of the CDR3 is TGTGCCAGCAGTTTACCCCCGACAGGGTCGGGTAGCGGGGAGCTGTTTTTT. The rearrangement links TRBV12-3 or TRBV12-4 to TRBJ2-2, with 7 bases fitting TRBD1. Trimming removed 2 bases from V and 7 bases from J; junction bases left unmatched: 13. CDR3 length equals 17 residues.

This clonotype turned up a few times. V gene TRBV12-3 or TRBV12-4 combines with J gene TRBJ2-1; a possible D gene is TRBD2 (6 bases). V lost 6 bases, J lost 0 bases, and 18 bases lay in between. CDR3 size: 17 residues. The CDR3 reads CASSRPPWGVSYNEQFF. The DNA for the CDR3 is TGTGCCAGCAGCCGCCCCCCTTGGGGGGTCTCCTACAATGAGCAGTTCTTC.

This clonotype occurred a few times. This chain uses TRBV6-5 with TRBJ1-2; no reliable D call. V was cut by 5 bases and J by 7 bases, with 11 bases left in between. CDR3 length equals 12 residues. CDR1 is MNHEY and CDR2 is SVGAGI in the germline V gene. In nucleotides, the CDR3 is TGTGCCAGCAGTCAGCCTCCCCGTGGCTACACCTTC. Translation gives CASSQPPRGYTF.

The rearrangement links TRBV5-1 to TRBJ2-5; 7 bases align to TRBD2. CDR1 and CDR2 from the germline V gene are SGHRS and YFSETQ. Trimming at V came to 4 bases and at J to 2 bases, leaving 5 bases not matched to a gene. The CDR3 has 14 amino acids. The CDR3 region has the DNA TGCGCCAGCAGCGTGACAGCGGGGCAAGAGACCCAGTACTTC. It encodes CASSVTAGQETQYF. Drawing the rest from reference TRBV5-1 and TRBJ2-5, the complete variable domain is KAGVTQTPRYLIKTRGQQVTLSCSPISGHRSVSWYQQTPGQGLQFLFEYFSETQRNKGNFPGRFSGRQFSNSRSEMNVSTLELGDSALYLCASSVTAGQETQYFGPGTRLLVL.

The chain has TRBV6-5 and TRBJ1-6; possibly TRBD1 for D (5 bases). V was clipped by 6 bases and J by 7 bases, with 16 bases between them. Germline CDR1 is MNHEY and CDR2 is SVGAGI. The CDR3 has 15 amino acids. The CDR3 sequence is CASSRTGTLNSPLHF. The DNA for the CDR3 is TGTGCCAGCAGCCGCACCGGGACTCTCAATTCACCCCTCCACTTT.

This clonotype showed up just a few times. V usage is TRBV5-1 and J usage is TRBJ2-3, with D perhaps TRBD2 (5 bases). This CDR3 has 12 amino acids. Germline loops: CDR1 SGHRS, CDR2 YFSETQ. V was cut by 0 bases and J by 7 bases, with 6 bases left in between. The CDR3 DNA is TGCGCCAGCAGCTTGGGGACTTATACGCAGTATTTT. It translates to CASSLGTYTQYF.

The sample holds a few counts of this clonotype. The chain joins TRBV7-2 to TRBJ2-2; the D gene is possibly TRBD1 (6 bases). The CDR3 length is 17 residues. Trimming left V 1 base short and J 0 bases short, with 12 bases between. Germline lookup yields CDR1 SGHTA and CDR2 FQGNSA. The CDR3 protein is CASSLGPGDTNTGELFF. CDR3 sequence (DNA): TGTGCCAGCAGCTTAGGACCAGGGGATACGAACACCGGGGAGCTGTTTTTT.

In regard to this clonotype: The germline gene is not matched at one end of the junction; a read error may be the cause. CDR3 DNA sequence: TGTGCCAGCAGGCCACCGGGACTTCACACCGGGGAGCGGTTTTTT. Amino acid sequence: CASRPPGLHTGERFF. V and J are TRBV12-3 or TRBV12-4 and TRBJ2-2; possible D gene TRBD2, 6 bases. This CDR3 region has 15 residues.

The table lists this clonotype with a few counts. The chain joins TRBV12-3 or TRBV12-4 to TRBJ2-5; D gene uncertain. The length of the CDR3 is 15 residues. With 1 base removed from V and 0 bases from J, the gap between germline ends came to 9 bases. CDR3 nucleotides: TGTGCCAGCAGTTTAGTAGTCGGTTACCAAGAGACCCAGTACTTC. Protein product: CASSLVVGYQETQYF.

The chain combines TRBV5-1 with TRBJ1-1; 8 positions match TRBD1. The CDR3 spans 14 residues. Germline V gene sequence: CDR1 SGHRS, CDR2 YFSETQ. With 4 bases clipped from V and 5 bases from J, the junction kept 7 bases outside the gene matches. This CDR3 is CASSLGRGHTEAFF. In DNA form, the CDR3 reads TGCGCCAGCAGCCTCGGCAGGGGGCATACTGAAGCTTTCTTT.

The sample holds many counts of this clonotype. The chain employs TRBV5-1 and TRBJ1-6; D is possibly TRBD1 (5 bases). This CDR3 has 14 residues. Trimming pared 1 base from V and 7 bases from J, leaving 9 bases between. The germline V gene encodes CDR1 SGHRS and CDR2 YFSETQ. The CDR3 sequence is CASSLTGTNSPLHF. CDR3 bases: TGCGCCAGCAGCTTGACAGGTACCAATTCACCCCTCCACTTT.

J is TRBJ2-3 and V is TRBV3-1; the D is unclear. CDR1 LGHDT and CDR2 YNNKEL come from the germline V gene (reference sequence). CDR3 length: 14 amino acids. V was cut by 5 bases and J by 3 bases, with 12 bases left in between. In nucleotides, the CDR3 is TGTGCCAGCAGCGGCACCTACCGGACAGATACGCAGTATTTT. Its translation: CASSGTYRTDTQYF.

This clonotype was seen ten or more times. The V and J genes are TRBV7-2 and TRBJ2-3; D not resolved. Germline V CDR1 and CDR2: SGHTA, FQGNSA. The CDR3 consists of 14 residues. Deletions cut 5 bases from V and 5 bases from J, with 14 bases between. Here the CDR3 DNA reads TGTGCCAGCAGCCCCCCCTCCGCCCGAGATACGCAGTATTTT. Residues: CASSPPSARDTQYF. Together with reference TRBV7-2 and TRBJ2-3, the CDR3 gives the full variable domain: GAGVSQSPSNKVTEKGKDVELRCDPISGHTALYWYRQSLGQGLEFLIYFQGNSAPDKSGLPSDRFSAERTGGSVSTLTIQRTQQEDSAVYLCASSPPSARDTQYFGPGTRLTVL.

Concerning this clonotype: One end of the junction is discordant with germline, which a read error may explain. This chain uses TRBV2 with TRBJ2-7, with unresolved D. In germline, CDR1 is SNHLY, CDR2 FYNNEI. This CDR3 contains 11 residues. For the CDR3, the DNA is TGTGTCAGCAGTGAAGCCTACGAGCAGTACTTC. This codes for CVSSEAYEQYF.

The chain links TRBV27 to TRBJ1-5; D gene ambiguous. The CDR3 length is 12 residues. Germline-derived CDR1 and CDR2 are MNHEY and SMNVEV (reference sequence). V was clipped by 6 bases and J by 5 bases, with 8 bases between them. CDR3: CASRSGDQPQHF. CDR3 in DNA: TGTGCCAGCAGGTCAGGAGATCAGCCCCAGCATTTT.